This TCR beta chain was recorded in a study of blood T cell repertoires in COVID-19. Background on the study: COVID-19 samples from acute and convalescent phases originated in the United States, Italy and Spain. From T cells, B-cell-depleted T cells, or PBMCs came the material, which was cDNA or gDNA.

One Seattle source followed patients from active infection through their disease course. Original methodology: Reference gene primer amplification yielded estimated nucleated cell counts. Repertoires were generated with immunoSEQ multiplex PCR, while TCRdb's copy carries only in-frame clones and drops some. Clone size and V and J calls were adopted from that table, with D and trimming inferred from the DNA. The sample consists of some 130,000 clones, around nine tenths of them appearing once. The length of the CDR3 is 14 residues. Germline V lookup: CDR1 MNHNY, CDR2 SVGAGI (reference sequence). Trimming shortened V by 4 bases and J by 5 bases, and 14 bases separated the two germline ends.

The source material was peripheral blood. The source of this sequence is a man between 60 and 75 years old with COVID-19, enrolled during active disease. V is TRBV6-6 and J is TRBJ1-1; D is unresolved. The CDR3 coding sequence is TGTGCCAGCAGTTCCGACGGGTGGCGAACTGAAGCTTTCTTT. Amino acid sequence: CASSSDGWRTEAFF.